Following are 21 T cell receptor beta chains from one sample sequenced in a study of T cell repertoires in cytomegalovirus infection. Their recognized antigens are unknown. MiXCR, applied by TCRdb to the reads, yields one record per CDR3 protein. The sample has around 430,000 distinct CDR3 sequences, under 45% seen once. The sequences come from cultured PBMCs, collected from culture after CMV antigen stimulation. The receptor source for this set is a human donor in good health (CMV status not recorded). Some clones in this sample may be carry-over from other donors' samples.

This clonotype was recorded a few times. J is TRBJ2-7 and V is TRBV6-2 or TRBV6-3, with D maybe TRBD2 (5 bases). CDR3 length: 12 amino acids. V lost 5 bases and J 4 bases, leaving 9 bases between the germline ends. The germline V gene has CDR1 MNHEY and CDR2 SVGEGT. Here the CDR3 reads CASSPRDYEQYF. DNA for the CDR3: TGTGCCAGCAGTCCCCGGGATTACGAGCAGTACTTC.

The CDR3 DNA follows: TGTGCCAGCAGTTCCCAAAGCGGGGTGACAGATACGCAGTATTTT. Its translation: CASSSQSGVTDTQYF. This chain links TRBV12-3 or TRBV12-4 with TRBJ2-3; TRBD2 aligns across 7 bases. Trimming removed 4 bases from V and 3 bases from J; junction bases left unmatched: 7. The CDR3 totals 15 residues.

The gene calls are TRBV11-2 and TRBJ2-5, with 9 bases lining up with TRBD2. The trim removed 5 bases at V and 3 bases at J, leaving 13 bases unmatched. Per the germline V gene, CDR1 is SGHAT and CDR2 is FQNNGV. The CDR3 has 17 amino acids. CDR3 loop: CASSPGRGRALKETQYF. CDR3 in DNA: TGTGCCAGCAGCCCTGGTCGCGGGAGGGCCCTCAAAGAGACCCAGTACTTC.

Here the CDR3 DNA reads TGTGCCAGCAGTGAGAGGCCTGATCCCTACGAGCAGTACTTC. Residues: CASSERPDPYEQYF. The chain is built from TRBV6-1 and TRBJ2-7; D uncertain. This CDR3 is 14 amino acids long. CDR1 and CDR2 (germline): MNHNS, SASEGT. Deletions cut 3 bases from V and 2 bases from J, with 11 bases between.

This clonotype was picked up one time. This chain joins TRBV7-9 and TRBJ2-7; D gene uncertain. The CDR3 extends over 13 amino acids. Trimming removed 5 bases at V and 4 bases at J, with 12 bases between. Germline V gene lookup returns CDR1 SEHNR and CDR2 FQNEAQ (reference sequence). The CDR3: CASSGPSDYEQYF. The DNA of the CDR3 is TGTGCCAGCAGCGGGCCTTCCGATTACGAGCAGTACTTC.

This clonotype occurred once. V is TRBV11-2 and J is TRBJ2-1, with 12 bases identical to TRBD2. CDR3 length: 15 residues. After removal of 5 bases from V and 5 bases from J, the junction contained 4 bases not matched to a gene. Germline V lookup: CDR1 SGHAT, CDR2 FQNNGV. Here the CDR3 reads CASSPSGRAHNEQFF. DNA for the CDR3: TGTGCCAGCAGCCCTAGCGGGAGGGCCCACAATGAGCAGTTCTTC. The whole variable domain, remainder taken from reference TRBV11-2 and TRBJ2-1, is EAGVAQSPRYKIIEKRQSVAFWCNPISGHATLYWYQQILGQGPKLLIQFQNNGVVDDSQLPKDRFSAERLKGVDSTLKIQPAKLEDSAVYLCASSPSGRAHNEQFFGPGTRLTVL.

This sequence joins TRBV6-2 or TRBV6-3 and TRBJ1-1; D unclear. Trimming stripped 3 bases from V and 1 base from J, with 9 bases between. The CDR3 length is 14 residues. Looked up from germline, CDR1 is MNHEY and CDR2 is SVGEGT. DNA for the CDR3: TGTGCCAGCAGTTATAACCCGGGGAACACTGAAGCTTTCTTT. This gives the protein CASSYNPGNTEAFF.

This clonotype has more than one count but fewer than ten. The CDR3 loop is CASSPRDYLLEEQYF. As DNA, the CDR3 is TGTGCCAGCAGTCCCCGGGACTACCTTTTGGAAGAGCAGTACTTC. The chain links TRBV6-2 or TRBV6-3 to TRBJ2-7; the match to TRBD2 covers 7 bases. Germline assignment: CDR1 MNHEY and CDR2 SVGEGT. The CDR3 spans 15 residues. The junction had 14 bases not matched to a gene; V was cut back by 5 bases and J by 7 bases.

J is TRBJ2-2 and V is TRBV7-8; unclear D gene. CDR1 is SGHVS, CDR2 FQNEAQ, per germline. The CDR3 spans 11 residues. The V end lost 6 bases, the J end lost 9 bases, and 8 bases lay between the germline ends. The CDR3 bases are TGTGCCAGCAGTCCCTGGCGGGAGCTGTTTTTT. As protein: CASSPWRELFF.

V and J are TRBV12-3 or TRBV12-4 and TRBJ2-7, with D hard to call. Trimming pared 3 bases from V and 0 bases from J, leaving 6 bases between. CDR3 length: 13 amino acids. CDR3 DNA: TGTGCCAGCAGTTTTTACCTCTCCTACGAGCAGTACTTC. This gives the protein CASSFYLSYEQYF.

The chain carries TRBV2 and TRBJ2-2; 8 bases agree with TRBD1. The CDR3 has 17 amino acids. The V segment lost 1 base and the J segment 2 bases; nucleotides outside the gene matches: 6. Germline V gene sequence: CDR1 SNHLY, CDR2 FYNNEI. The CDR3 bases are TGTGCCAGCAGTGAAGACCCGGGACAGGCTAACACCGGGGAGCTGTTTTTT. This encodes CASSEDPGQANTGELFF.

This clonotype was counted between two and nine times. The genes are TRBV10-2 and TRBJ2-3; 11 bases are shared with TRBD2. The CDR3 spans 18 residues. CDR1 is WSHSY and CDR2 is SAAADI in the germline V gene. Losses at the gene ends were 5 bases for V and 0 bases for J; bases not matched to a gene: 10. As DNA, the CDR3 is TGCGCCAGCAGTAGGGGGCCGACTAGCGGGACCAGCACAGATACGCAGTATTTT. Translating it yields CASSRGPTSGTSTDTQYF.

V gene TRBV20-1 combines with J gene TRBJ2-7, with TRBD2 identical over 8 bases. Germline-derived CDR1 and CDR2 are DFQATT and SNEGSKA (reference sequence). V gave up 1 base and J gave up 0 bases; unmatched junction bases: 5. CDR3 length: 15 amino acids. As DNA, the CDR3 is TGCAGTGCTAGAGGGAGCGGGAGCCCCTCCTACGAGCAGTACTTC. Protein product: CSARGSGSPSYEQYF.

This clonotype was seen just once. V and J are TRBV12-3 or TRBV12-4 and TRBJ1-1; no clear D. V was shortened by 6 bases and J by 5 bases, with 13 bases between the two germline ends. This CDR3 has 13 amino acids. The CDR3 protein is CASSRPYGTEAFF. The DNA for the CDR3 is TGTGCCAGCAGCAGGCCCTATGGGACTGAAGCTTTCTTT.

The V gene is TRBV2, the J gene TRBJ2-5, with a tentative D call TRBD1 (5 bases). Germline lookup yields CDR1 SNHLY and CDR2 FYNNEI. Deletions cut 2 bases from V and 1 base from J, with 8 bases between. CDR3 length: 14 residues. The CDR3: CASSEPQGQETQYF. The CDR3 DNA is TGTGCCAGCAGTGAACCCCAGGGCCAAGAGACCCAGTACTTC.

The chain links TRBV7-2 to TRBJ1-6; a weak D match, TRBD1 (5 bases). The ends were cut back, 2 bases at V and 6 bases at J, with 11 bases in the middle. CDR1 is SGHTA and CDR2 is FQGNSA in the germline V gene. This CDR3 has 15 amino acids. Here the CDR3 reads CASSLSGDGNSPLHF. CDR3 sequence (DNA): TGTGCCAGCAGCTTAAGTGGGGACGGTAATTCACCCCTCCACTTT. Variable domain in full (rest from reference TRBV7-2 and TRBJ1-6): GAGVSQSPSNKVTEKGKDVELRCDPISGHTALYWYRQSLGQGLEFLIYFQGNSAPDKSGLPSDRFSAERTGGSVSTLTIQRTQQEDSAVYLCASSLSGDGNSPLHFGNGTRLTVT.

This chain connects TRBV11-2 to TRBJ2-5; TRBD2 aligns across 11 bases. This CDR3 region has 17 residues. After removal of 2 bases from V and 4 bases from J, the junction contained 9 bases not matched to a gene. Germline V CDR1 and CDR2: SGHAT, FQNNGV. CDR3 amino acids: CASSLSKGSGRGETQYF. CDR3 sequence (DNA): TGTGCCAGCAGCTTATCTAAGGGTAGCGGGAGGGGAGAGACCCAGTACTTC.

This clonotype was seen at least ten times. J is TRBJ2-7 and V is TRBV7-2; D remains ambiguous. Looked up from germline, CDR1 is SGHTA and CDR2 is FQGNSA. V lost 0 bases, J lost 7 bases, and 10 bases lay in between. There are 13 residues in the CDR3. DNA of the CDR3: TGTGCCAGCAGCTTAGCGAAACTTGGAGAGCAGTACTTC. It yields the protein CASSLAKLGEQYF.

In DNA, the CDR3 is TGTGCCAGCAGTTCCAGGGGGTTTCAGCCCCAGCATTTT. It yields the protein CASSSRGFQPQHF. The chain couples TRBV6-2 or TRBV6-3 to TRBJ1-5; 7 bases are shared with TRBD1. Looked up from germline, CDR1 is MNHEY and CDR2 is SVGEGT. This CDR3 has 13 amino acids. The trim removed 4 bases at V and 6 bases at J, leaving 3 bases unmatched.

This clonotype was found many times. V is TRBV7-2 and J is TRBJ1-4; tentative D call: TRBD1 (6 bases). From germline, CDR1 is SGHTA and CDR2 FQGNSA. V gave up 5 bases and J gave up 3 bases, with 13 bases separating them. The CDR3 length is 15 residues. The CDR3 DNA sequence: TGTGCCAGCAGCGCCAGACAGGCTTCTAATGAAAAACTGTTTTTT. Residues: CASSARQASNEKLFF. The full variable domain, rest sourced from reference TRBV7-2 and TRBJ1-4, is GAGVSQSPSNKVTEKGKDVELRCDPISGHTALYWYRQSLGQGLEFLIYFQGNSAPDKSGLPSDRFSAERTGGSVSTLTIQRTQQEDSAVYLCASSARQASNEKLFFGSGTQLSVL.

In this sample, this clonotype turned up once. In DNA, the CDR3 is TGTGCCAGCAGCCGCGAGCCAGCAACTAATGAAAAACTGTTTTTT. It encodes CASSREPATNEKLFF. The chain recombines TRBV7-8 with TRBJ1-4; D gene uncertain. The CDR3 is made up of 15 amino acids. Trimming took off 5 bases at V and 0 bases at J, with 10 bases between the two ends. The V gene's germline CDR1 is SGHVS and CDR2 FQNEAQ.